These T cell receptor beta chains were read from a single sample in a study of cytomegalovirus exposure and HLA in healthy donors. Clones were sequenced by immunoSEQ multiplex PCR, and TCRdb holds only the in-frame ones, with some missing. Of 60,000 to 70,000 clones in the sample, about 72% were seen once. The sample comprised PBMCs. These receptors originate from a man in his fifties or sixties in good health and CMV-seropositive. Both conserved end residues are part of each CDR3. D genes are given only for firm matches. Rows may omit the clone size; those that give it use once, few, many or a size class.

d_gene: .
v_gene: TRBV27
j_gene: TRBJ2-7
abundance: few
CDR3nt: TGTGCCAGCAGACCGACAGGCCTTCCTTCCTACGAGCAGTACTTC
CDR3aa: CASRPTGLPSYEQYF

d_gene: .
v_gene: TRBV2
j_gene: TRBJ2-5
abundance: .
CDR3nt: TGTGCCAGCCGGCTATCAGGGGACCAAGAGACCCAGTACTTC
CDR3aa: CASRLSGDQETQYF

d_gene: TRBD1
v_gene: TRBV9
j_gene: TRBJ1-1
abundance: .
CDR3nt: TGTGCCAGCAGCGGCTCAGGGGGCAGGAACACTGAAGCTTTCTTT
CDR3aa: CASSGSGGRNTEAFF

d_gene: .
v_gene: TRBV30
j_gene: TRBJ2-3
abundance: .
CDR3nt: TGTGCCTGGAGTCCCCCCAGGGGGGAGGCAGATACGCAGTATTTT
CDR3aa: CAWSPPRGEADTQYF

d_gene: TRBD2
v_gene: TRBV30
j_gene: TRBJ2-3
abundance: few
CDR3nt: TGTGCCTGGAGTGCTCTGACTAGCGGGAACACAGATACGCAGTATTTT
CDR3aa: CAWSALTSGNTDTQYF

d_gene: TRBD2
v_gene: TRBV11-3
j_gene: TRBJ2-5
abundance: few
CDR3nt: TGTGCCAGCAGCCTAGGGACTAGCGGCCAAGAGACCCAGTACTTC
CDR3aa: CASSLGTSGQETQYF

d_gene: .
v_gene: TRBV9
j_gene: TRBJ1-4
abundance: few
CDR3nt: TGTGCCAGCAGCGTTCAGACAGGTTCTAATGAAAAACTGTTTTTT
CDR3aa: CASSVQTGSNEKLFF

d_gene: .
v_gene: TRBV12-5
j_gene: TRBJ1-4
abundance: .
CDR3nt: TGTGCTAGTGGTTTGGACAGTGGTGAAAAACTGTTTTTT
CDR3aa: CASGLDSGEKLFF

d_gene: TRBD1
v_gene: TRBV4-1
j_gene: TRBJ2-1
abundance: .
CDR3nt: TGCGCCAGCAGCCAAGACGGGGTGGGACAGGGGGTCAATGAGCAGTTCTTC
CDR3aa: CASSQDGVGQGVNEQFF

d_gene: .
v_gene: TRBV4-1
j_gene: TRBJ2-7
abundance: .
CDR3nt: TGCGCCAGCAGCCAAGAGCGAGGGCGCGAGCAGTACTTC
CDR3aa: CASSQERGREQYF

d_gene: .
v_gene: TRBV20-1
j_gene: TRBJ2-5
abundance: once
CDR3nt: TGCAGTGCTAGGTGGAGAGAGACCCAGTACTTC
CDR3aa: CSARWRETQYF

d_gene: .
v_gene: TRBV6-5
j_gene: TRBJ1-3
abundance: .
CDR3nt: TGTGCCAGCAGTGCCCCCGGGACATCTGGAAACACCATATATTTT
CDR3aa: CASSAPGTSGNTIYF

d_gene: .
v_gene: TRBV10-3
j_gene: TRBJ2-3
abundance: .
CDR3nt: TGTGCCATCAATAGTCTGTTTAGCACAGATACGCAGTATTTT
CDR3aa: CAINSLFSTDTQYF

d_gene: .
v_gene: TRBV30
j_gene: TRBJ2-7
abundance: .
CDR3nt: TGTGCCTGGAGTGTCGGCGGAGCCTACGAGCAGTACTTC
CDR3aa: CAWSVGGAYEQYF

d_gene: TRBD2
v_gene: TRBV4-3
j_gene: TRBJ2-7
abundance: .
CDR3nt: TGCGCCAGCAGCCAAGACTCTAGCGGGGATTACGAGCAGTACTTC
CDR3aa: CASSQDSSGDYEQYF

d_gene: .
v_gene: TRBV13
j_gene: TRBJ2-1
abundance: .
CDR3nt: TGTGCCAGCAGCTTTACTCTGAGACGGGATGCCCGGAGGGAGCAGTTCTTC
CDR3aa: CASSFTLRRDARREQFF

d_gene: TRBD1
v_gene: TRBV2
j_gene: TRBJ1-2
abundance: .
CDR3nt: TGTGCCAGCATAGGGGGCTACTATGGCTACACCTTC
CDR3aa: CASIGGYYGYTF

d_gene: TRBD2
v_gene: TRBV9
j_gene: TRBJ2-1
abundance: .
CDR3nt: TGTGCCAGCAGCCCGGCGGGGGGTTACAATGAGCAGTTCTTC
CDR3aa: CASSPAGGYNEQFF

d_gene: TRBD2
v_gene: TRBV28
j_gene: TRBJ2-5
abundance: .
CDR3nt: TGTGCCAGCAGTTCCCCCCCGCGGGGGCAAGAGACCCAGTACTTC
CDR3aa: CASSSPPRGQETQYF

d_gene: .
v_gene: TRBV11-2
j_gene: TRBJ1-4
abundance: .
CDR3nt: TGTGCCAGCAGCACAGAGGTAGGGGGTGAAAAACTGTTTTTT
CDR3aa: CASSTEVGGEKLFF

d_gene: .
v_gene: TRBV30
j_gene: TRBJ2-5
abundance: once
CDR3nt: TGTGCCTACCAACGCACAAATAGAGGGGAGACCCAGTACTTC
CDR3aa: CAYQRTNRGETQYF

d_gene: .
v_gene: TRBV7-8
j_gene: TRBJ1-3
abundance: .
CDR3nt: TGTGCCAGCAGCTTAGTAGTCCCCCAAACCTCTGGAAACACCATATATTTT
CDR3aa: CASSLVVPQTSGNTIYF

d_gene: TRBD2
v_gene: TRBV15
j_gene: TRBJ2-7
abundance: .
CDR3nt: TGTGCCACCAGCAGAGATGGACCGGGGGGTCAGTACTTC
CDR3aa: CATSRDGPGGQYF

d_gene: .
v_gene: TRBV7-9
j_gene: TRBJ1-4
abundance: few
CDR3nt: TGTGCCAGCAGCTTAGACAGGGAAAAACTGTTTTTT
CDR3aa: CASSLDREKLFF

d_gene: TRBD1
v_gene: TRBV27
j_gene: TRBJ1-4
abundance: .
CDR3nt: TGTGCCAGCGGAACCCGGGACAGGGGGAATGAAAAACTGTTTTTT
CDR3aa: CASGTRDRGNEKLFF

d_gene: TRBD1
v_gene: TRBV7-2
j_gene: TRBJ1-5
abundance: .
CDR3nt: TGTGCCAGCAGCTTACGGACAGGAGGCCAGCCCCAGCATTTT
CDR3aa: CASSLRTGGQPQHF

d_gene: TRBD1
v_gene: TRBV5-1
j_gene: TRBJ2-2
abundance: .
CDR3nt: TGCGCCAGCAGCTCGATCTCGACAGGGGGTGCGAACACCGGGGAGCTGTTTTTT
CDR3aa: CASSSISTGGANTGELFF

d_gene: .
v_gene: TRBV6-5
j_gene: TRBJ2-3
abundance: few
CDR3nt: TGTGCCAGCAGTTACAGCGGTCTTCCCACAGATACGCAGTATTTT
CDR3aa: CASSYSGLPTDTQYF

d_gene: TRBD1
v_gene: TRBV4-2
j_gene: TRBJ1-2
abundance: .
CDR3nt: TGTGCCAGCAGCCCCCGGGACAGGGAGAACTATGGCTACACCTTC
CDR3aa: CASSPRDRENYGYTF

d_gene: TRBD1
v_gene: TRBV13
j_gene: TRBJ1-1
abundance: few
CDR3nt: TGTGCCAGCAGGTTCGCGAAAAGGGACAGGGTCACTGAAGCTTTCTTT
CDR3aa: CASRFAKRDRVTEAFF

d_gene: TRBD1
v_gene: TRBV6-5
j_gene: TRBJ1-2
abundance: .
CDR3nt: TGTGCCAGCAGTCCACGTACAGGGGGTAGTGGCTACACCTTC
CDR3aa: CASSPRTGGSGYTF

d_gene: .
v_gene: TRBV27
j_gene: TRBJ2-1
abundance: few
CDR3nt: TGTGCCAGCAGTTTATCTATTTCCGTTGATGAGCAGTTCTTC
CDR3aa: CASSLSISVDEQFF

d_gene: .
v_gene: TRBV14
j_gene: TRBJ2-3
abundance: .
CDR3nt: TGTGCCAGCAGCCAAGATGTGAGGCTAGCCGGCACAGATACGCAGTATTTT
CDR3aa: CASSQDVRLAGTDTQYF

d_gene: .
v_gene: TRBV30
j_gene: TRBJ1-6
abundance: .
CDR3nt: TGTGCCTGGAGAGGGGCGTTGATCTCTTCACCCCTCCACTTT
CDR3aa: CAWRGALISSPLHF

d_gene: .
v_gene: TRBV6-1
j_gene: TRBJ1-5
abundance: .
CDR3nt: TGTGCCAGCAGCGTGGCGGAAGCTCGCAATCAGCCCCAGCATTTT
CDR3aa: CASSVAEARNQPQHF

d_gene: TRBD1
v_gene: TRBV15
j_gene: TRBJ2-7
abundance: .
CDR3nt: TGTGCCACCAGCAGAGAAGGGGGCACACCTTACGAGCAGTACTTC
CDR3aa: CATSREGGTPYEQYF

d_gene: TRBD1
v_gene: TRBV7-2
j_gene: TRBJ2-7
abundance: .
CDR3nt: TGTGCCAGCAGCCTCGACAGGGGTCTTCCCTACGAGCAGTACTTC
CDR3aa: CASSLDRGLPYEQYF

d_gene: TRBD1
v_gene: TRBV7-9
j_gene: TRBJ1-4
abundance: .
CDR3nt: TGTGCCAGCAGCTTAGATGACAGGGTGTCTGCTGAAAAACTGTTTTTT
CDR3aa: CASSLDDRVSAEKLFF

d_gene: TRBD1
v_gene: TRBV6-1
j_gene: TRBJ2-7
abundance: .
CDR3nt: TGTGCCAGCAGGGGGACAGGGACCTACGAGCAGTACTTC
CDR3aa: CASRGTGTYEQYF

d_gene: .
v_gene: TRBV5-1
j_gene: TRBJ2-1
abundance: .
CDR3nt: TGCGCCAGCAGCCCCCCAAGCTCGGGATCAAGAAATGAGCAGTTCTTC
CDR3aa: CASSPPSSGSRNEQFF

d_gene: .
v_gene: TRBV7-2
j_gene: TRBJ2-7
abundance: few
CDR3nt: TGTGCCAGCAGCTTACGACAGACCTACGAGCAGTACTTC
CDR3aa: CASSLRQTYEQYF

d_gene: .
v_gene: TRBV6-1
j_gene: TRBJ2-1
abundance: .
CDR3nt: TGTGCCAGCAGTCGGCAGGGCAATGAGCAGTTCTTC
CDR3aa: CASSRQGNEQFF

d_gene: TRBD1
v_gene: TRBV6-5
j_gene: TRBJ1-1
abundance: .
CDR3nt: TGTGCCAGCAGTTACACGGACAGGGTATCTGAAGCTTTCTTT
CDR3aa: CASSYTDRVSEAFF

d_gene: TRBD1
v_gene: TRBV4-1
j_gene: TRBJ2-4
abundance: .
CDR3nt: TGCGCCAGCAGCCACGGGACAGGCCAGGACATTCAGTACTTC
CDR3aa: CASSHGTGQDIQYF

d_gene: TRBD1
v_gene: TRBV6-5
j_gene: TRBJ1-6
abundance: .
CDR3nt: TGTGCCAGCAGTCCGGGGACAGGGTCTGTTTCACCCCTCCACTTT
CDR3aa: CASSPGTGSVSPLHF

d_gene: .
v_gene: TRBV19
j_gene: TRBJ1-1
abundance: .
CDR3nt: TGTGCCAGTAGTATTGGACATAACACTGAAGCTTTCTTT
CDR3aa: CASSIGHNTEAFF

d_gene: TRBD2
v_gene: TRBV29-1
j_gene: TRBJ2-3
abundance: .
CDR3nt: TGCAGCGTTCGGGGGAGGGGTACAGATACGCAGTATTTT
CDR3aa: CSVRGRGTDTQYF

d_gene: .
v_gene: TRBV6-6
j_gene: TRBJ1-4
abundance: .
CDR3nt: TGTGCCAGCACTCTACGGGGGGCAACTAATGAAAAACTGTTTTTT
CDR3aa: CASTLRGATNEKLFF

d_gene: .
v_gene: TRBV27
j_gene: TRBJ1-5
abundance: .
CDR3nt: TGTGCCAGCAGTCCCTCGCCCTTTGGGGCAGCACGTCCTTTGAGTAATCAGCCCCAGCATTTT
CDR3aa: CASSPSPFGAARPLSNQPQHF

d_gene: .
v_gene: TRBV14
j_gene: TRBJ2-5
abundance: once
CDR3nt: TGTGCCAGCAGCCAAGATCTGGACAAAGAGACCCAGTACTTC
CDR3aa: CASSQDLDKETQYF

d_gene: TRBD1
v_gene: TRBV13
j_gene: TRBJ2-7
abundance: few
CDR3nt: TGTGCCAGCAGCGACGGGACAGGGAGGTACGAGCAGTACTTC
CDR3aa: CASSDGTGRYEQYF

d_gene: TRBD1
v_gene: TRBV5-6
j_gene: TRBJ1-4
abundance: .
CDR3nt: TGTGCCAGCAGCTTGGAAGGGACAGGGGTTCGAAGTGAAAAACTGTTTTTT
CDR3aa: CASSLEGTGVRSEKLFF

d_gene: .
v_gene: TRBV19
j_gene: TRBJ1-3
abundance: .
CDR3nt: TGTGCCAGTCAGTTCTCAGGCTTTGGAAACACCATATATTTT
CDR3aa: CASQFSGFGNTIYF

d_gene: .
v_gene: TRBV7-8
j_gene: TRBJ1-5
abundance: .
CDR3nt: TGTGCCAGCAGCTTAGCGCGGGGTTCTAGGCCCCAGCATTTT
CDR3aa: CASSLARGSRPQHF

d_gene: TRBD1
v_gene: TRBV4-2
j_gene: TRBJ1-2
abundance: .
CDR3nt: TGTGCCAGCAGCCAAGCCGGGGCCGGGACAGGGGGCTGGGTAAACTATGGCTACACCTTC
CDR3aa: CASSQAGAGTGGWVNYGYTF